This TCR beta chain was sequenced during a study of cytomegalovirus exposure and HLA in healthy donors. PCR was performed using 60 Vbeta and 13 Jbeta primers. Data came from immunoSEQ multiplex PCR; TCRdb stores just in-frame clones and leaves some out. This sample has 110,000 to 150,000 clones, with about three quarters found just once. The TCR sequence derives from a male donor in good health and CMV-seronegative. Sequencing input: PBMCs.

CDR3 in amino acids: CASSSPSGLAYF. In nucleotides, the CDR3 is TGTGCCAGCAGTTCACCTTCGGGACTAGCGTATTTT. V is TRBV7-2 and J is TRBJ2-3; 9 bases map to TRBD2. Germline CDR1 is SGHTA and CDR2 is FQGNSA. Trimming took 6 bases from V and 14 from J; bases not matched to a gene: 9. The CDR3 consists of 12 residues.